This is a list of T cell receptor beta chains from one sample in a study of regulatory T cells in long-lasting Graves disease. TCRdb independently ran MiXCR on the multiplex PCR reads; one entry per CDR3 protein. The data show about 370,000 distinct CDR3 sequences, with 15% to 19% seen just once and about 24% held by the top ten. Specimen: peripheral blood mononuclear cells (PBMCs), collected at new diagnosis, from a patient treated with antithyroid drugs. These TCRs come from a female donor with Graves disease. The CDR3 runs from the conserved cysteine through the conserved F or W. The order of the fields is V gene, D gene, clone size, J gene, CDR3 DNA, CDR3 protein. D genes are given only for firm matches. Some rows have no size entry. The others give once, few or many, or a class for an expanded clone.

v_call: TRBV28; d_call: TRBD2; clone_size: many; j_call: TRBJ2-1; cdr3_nt: TGTGCCAGCAGGGGGGCCGGGACTAGCGCTTTCAATGAGCAGTTCTTC; cdr3_aa: CASRGAGTSAFNEQFF
v_call: TRBV7-9; d_call: TRBD1; clone_size: NA; j_call: TRBJ1-1; cdr3_nt: TGTGCCAGCAGCGCCCGGGACAGCTTGGAAGCTTTCTTT; cdr3_aa: CASSARDSLEAFF
v_call: TRBV2; d_call: NA; clone_size: many; j_call: TRBJ1-2; cdr3_nt: TGTGCCAGCATTAACTTACAGGGAAATGGCTACACCTTC; cdr3_aa: CASINLQGNGYTF
v_call: TRBV2; d_call: NA; clone_size: many; j_call: TRBJ2-1; cdr3_nt: TGTGCCAGCGAAACAGACAGGAGGCTTTCAGGTTTC; cdr3_aa: CASETDRRLSGF
v_call: TRBV11-1; d_call: TRBD1; clone_size: many; j_call: TRBJ1-1; cdr3_nt: TGTGCCAGCAGCAGCCGACAGGGGGGAGGGCTCGCTGCGGCTTTCTTT; cdr3_aa: CASSSRQGGGLAAAFF
v_call: TRBV2; d_call: TRBD2; clone_size: NA; j_call: TRBJ2-2; cdr3_nt: TGTGCCAGCAGTGAAGCGCGCCTAGCGGGAGGGCCCGACACCGGGGAGCTGTTTTTT; cdr3_aa: CASSEARLAGGPDTGELFF
v_call: TRBV4-2; d_call: TRBD1; clone_size: many; j_call: TRBJ1-4; cdr3_nt: TGTGCCAGCAGCCAAGTCCCACCGGGACAGGGGATTCGAAATAATGAAAAACTGTTTTTT; cdr3_aa: CASSQVPPGQGIRNNEKLFF
v_call: TRBV7-2; d_call: TRBD1; clone_size: few; j_call: TRBJ1-1; cdr3_nt: TGTGCCAGCACCAACAGGGGGCTGGGCACTGAAGCTTTCTTT; cdr3_aa: CASTNRGLGTEAFF
v_call: TRBV5-4; d_call: TRBD1; clone_size: many; j_call: TRBJ2-5; cdr3_nt: TGTGCCAGCAGCTCACAGGGGGCTGCAGAGACCCAGTACTTC; cdr3_aa: CASSSQGAAETQYF
v_call: TRBV10-3; d_call: NA; clone_size: many; j_call: TRBJ2-7; cdr3_nt: TGTGCCATCAGTGAACGGGGGAGCAGCGACGAGCAGTACTTC; cdr3_aa: CAISERGSSDEQYF
v_call: TRBV29-1; d_call: NA; clone_size: many; j_call: TRBJ1-1; cdr3_nt: TGCAGCGTTTATACAGGGAGAATGAACACTGAAGCTTTCTTT; cdr3_aa: CSVYTGRMNTEAFF
v_call: TRBV5-1; d_call: TRBD1; clone_size: few; j_call: TRBJ2-7; cdr3_nt: TGCGCCAGCAGCGCCCGGGACAGGGGTTACGAGCAGTACTTC; cdr3_aa: CASSARDRGYEQYF
v_call: TRBV7-2; d_call: NA; clone_size: NA; j_call: TRBJ2-4; cdr3_nt: TGTGCCAGCAGCTTAACTGGGACAGCCAAAAACATTCAGTACTTC; cdr3_aa: CASSLTGTAKNIQYF
v_call: TRBV28; d_call: TRBD2; clone_size: many; j_call: TRBJ2-3; cdr3_nt: TGTGCCAGCAGTTTTCTGACTAGCGCCAGCACAGATACGCAGTATTTT; cdr3_aa: CASSFLTSASTDTQYF
v_call: TRBV6-2/TRBV6-3; d_call: TRBD1; clone_size: many; j_call: TRBJ1-2; cdr3_nt: TGTGCCAGCAGTTTTGACAGGGGCGACGGCTACACCTTC; cdr3_aa: CASSFDRGDGYTF
v_call: TRBV20-1; d_call: NA; clone_size: few; j_call: TRBJ1-2; cdr3_nt: TGCAGTGCTAGAGATCAGACCCTTGTGGACCTCAACTATGGCTACACCTTC; cdr3_aa: CSARDQTLVDLNYGYTF
v_call: TRBV5-1; d_call: NA; clone_size: few; j_call: TRBJ1-6; cdr3_nt: TGCGCCAGCAGCTTGGAGAGGGGCTTCTCCTATAATTCACCCCTCCACTTT; cdr3_aa: CASSLERGFSYNSPLHF